This T cell receptor beta chain is from a study of blood T cells in healthy people across ages. Primers used in a second PCR of roughly 6 to 12 cycles were a sample-barcoded 5' primer and a J-beta primer mix. In TCRdb, the 5' RACE reads were re-called with MiXCR into one record per CDR3 protein. The data hold 550,000 to 650,000 distinct CDR3 sequences, with approximately 30% observed a single time. This CDR3 contains 15 residues. Germline trimming cut 1 base from V and 4 bases from J; bases unmatched to any gene: 6. In germline, CDR1 is LGHNA, CDR2 YSLEER. The sample holds many counts of this clonotype.

The specimen sequenced was blood. This sequence originates from a woman older than 75 in good health. The V and J genes are TRBV4-3 and TRBJ2-7, with TRBD1 matching over 8 bases. The CDR3 nucleotides are TGCGCCAGCAGCCAAGGACAGGGGCAGAGGTACGAGCAGTACTTC. It encodes CASSQGQGQRYEQYF.